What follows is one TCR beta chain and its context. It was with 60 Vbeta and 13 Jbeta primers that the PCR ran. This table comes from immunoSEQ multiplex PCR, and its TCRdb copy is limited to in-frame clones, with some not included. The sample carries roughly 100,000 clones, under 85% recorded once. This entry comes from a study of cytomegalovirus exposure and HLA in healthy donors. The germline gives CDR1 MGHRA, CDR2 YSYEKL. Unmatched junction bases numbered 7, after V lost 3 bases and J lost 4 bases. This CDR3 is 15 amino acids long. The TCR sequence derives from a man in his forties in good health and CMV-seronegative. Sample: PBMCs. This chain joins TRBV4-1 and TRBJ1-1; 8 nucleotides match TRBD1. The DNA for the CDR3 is TGCGCCAGCAGCCATCTCCAGGGGGCTGGCACTGAAGCTTTCTTT. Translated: CASSHLQGAGTEAFF.